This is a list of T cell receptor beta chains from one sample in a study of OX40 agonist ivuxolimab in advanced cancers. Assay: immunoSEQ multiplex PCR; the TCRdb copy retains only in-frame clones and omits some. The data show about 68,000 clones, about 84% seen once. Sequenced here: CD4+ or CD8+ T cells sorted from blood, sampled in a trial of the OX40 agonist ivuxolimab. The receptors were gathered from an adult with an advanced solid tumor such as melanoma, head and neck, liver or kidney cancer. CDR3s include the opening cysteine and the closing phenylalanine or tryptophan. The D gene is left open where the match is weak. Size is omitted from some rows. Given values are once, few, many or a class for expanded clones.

cdr3_aa: CASSISGAPYNEQFF
cdr3_nt: TGTGCCAGCAGCATTAGCGGGGCCCCCTACAATGAGCAGTTCTTC
v_call: TRBV9
j_call: TRBJ2-1
clone_size: -
d_call: TRBD2
cdr3_length: 15

cdr3_aa: CASSSLRDFSYEQYF
cdr3_nt: TGTGCCAGCAGCTCGCTCCGGGACTTCTCCTACGAGCAGTACTTC
v_call: TRBV7-2
j_call: TRBJ2-7
clone_size: once
d_call: -
cdr3_length: 15

cdr3_aa: CASSPGAGTEAFF
cdr3_nt: TGTGCCAGCTCACCAGGGGCTGGCACTGAAGCTTTCTTT
v_call: TRBV18
j_call: TRBJ1-1
clone_size: -
d_call: -
cdr3_length: 13

cdr3_aa: CASKRQERNTEAFF
cdr3_nt: TGTGCCAGCAAAAGACAGGAACGAAACACTGAAGCTTTCTTT
v_call: TRBV6-5
j_call: TRBJ1-1
clone_size: -
d_call: -
cdr3_length: 14

cdr3_aa: CASSVRGGEKLFF
cdr3_nt: TGTGCCAGCAGCGTACGAGGAGGGGAAAAACTGTTTTTT
v_call: TRBV13
j_call: TRBJ1-4
clone_size: -
d_call: -
cdr3_length: 13

cdr3_aa: CASSFGEGNTIYF
cdr3_nt: TGTGCCAGCAGCTTCGGGGAGGGAAACACCATATATTTT
v_call: TRBV5-4
j_call: TRBJ1-3
clone_size: -
d_call: -
cdr3_length: 13

cdr3_aa: CASSFKGARYEQYF
cdr3_nt: TGTGCCAGCAGTTTTAAGGGGGCGAGGTACGAGCAGTACTTC
v_call: TRBV27
j_call: TRBJ2-7
clone_size: -
d_call: TRBD1
cdr3_length: 14

cdr3_aa: CASSARDGAYTF
cdr3_nt: TGTGCCAGCAGCGCCCGGGACGGAGCCTACACCTTC
v_call: TRBV7-9
j_call: TRBJ1-2
clone_size: few
d_call: -
cdr3_length: 12

cdr3_aa: CASSDGTDFYEQYF
cdr3_nt: TGTGCCAGCAGTGACGGGACGGACTTCTACGAGCAGTACTTC
v_call: TRBV2
j_call: TRBJ2-7
clone_size: once
d_call: -
cdr3_length: 14

cdr3_aa: CASSPRRQDLRTEAFF
cdr3_nt: TGTGCCAGCAGCCCGCGCCGACAGGACTTACGGACTGAAGCTTTCTTT
v_call: TRBV5-5
j_call: TRBJ1-1
clone_size: -
d_call: -
cdr3_length: 16

cdr3_aa: CASLNQGFSNQPQHF
cdr3_nt: TGTGCCAGCCTAAACCAGGGGTTTAGCAATCAGCCCCAGCATTTT
v_call: TRBV19
j_call: TRBJ1-5
clone_size: -
d_call: -
cdr3_length: 15

cdr3_aa: CASSLQTISDTQYF
cdr3_nt: TGTGCCAGCAGCCTTCAGACCATCTCAGATACGCAGTATTTT
v_call: TRBV7-9
j_call: TRBJ2-3
clone_size: few
d_call: -
cdr3_length: 14

cdr3_aa: CASSLQGVGEGYTF
cdr3_nt: TGTGCCAGCAGCCTCCAAGGAGTGGGGGAGGGCTACACCTTC
v_call: TRBV7-2
j_call: TRBJ1-2
clone_size: -
d_call: -
cdr3_length: 14

cdr3_aa: CSASEGQPQHF
cdr3_nt: TGCAGTGCTAGTGAGGGACAGCCCCAGCATTTT
v_call: TRBV20-1
j_call: TRBJ1-5
clone_size: -
d_call: -
cdr3_length: 11

cdr3_aa: CASSPPLGAGYEQYF
cdr3_nt: TGTGCCAGCAGCCCGCCGTTGGGCGCCGGATACGAGCAGTACTTC
v_call: TRBV5-6
j_call: TRBJ2-7
clone_size: -
d_call: -
cdr3_length: 15

cdr3_aa: CASSQVGRAPPYNEQFF
cdr3_nt: TGCGCCAGCAGCCAAGTAGGTAGGGCCCCTCCCTACAATGAGCAGTTCTTC
v_call: TRBV4-1
j_call: TRBJ2-1
clone_size: -
d_call: -
cdr3_length: 17

cdr3_aa: CASSPRRDTQYF
cdr3_nt: TGTGCCAGCTCACCACGGCGGGATACGCAGTATTTT
v_call: TRBV18
j_call: TRBJ2-3
clone_size: -
d_call: -
cdr3_length: 12

cdr3_aa: CASSSDRGAYGYTF
cdr3_nt: TGTGCCAGCAGCTCAGACAGGGGGGCCTATGGCTACACCTTC
v_call: TRBV7-2
j_call: TRBJ1-2
clone_size: -
d_call: TRBD1
cdr3_length: 14

cdr3_aa: CASSFGQGGEAFF
cdr3_nt: TGTGCCAGCAGTTTCGGACAGGGGGGTGAAGCTTTCTTT
v_call: TRBV6-4
j_call: TRBJ1-1
clone_size: -
d_call: TRBD1
cdr3_length: 13

cdr3_aa: CASSDRGEGEQFF
cdr3_nt: TGTGCCAGCTCTGACAGGGGGGAGGGTGAGCAGTTCTTC
v_call: TRBV19
j_call: TRBJ2-1
clone_size: -
d_call: TRBD1
cdr3_length: 13

cdr3_aa: CASNVGPYPNTEAFF
cdr3_nt: TGTGCCAGTAACGTGGGCCCCTATCCGAATACTGAAGCTTTCTTT
v_call: TRBV19
j_call: TRBJ1-1
clone_size: -
d_call: -
cdr3_length: 15

cdr3_aa: CASSLGPWARDTQYF
cdr3_nt: TGTGCCAGCAGCTTAGGCCCCTGGGCGCGAGATACGCAGTATTTT
v_call: TRBV7-2
j_call: TRBJ2-3
clone_size: -
d_call: -
cdr3_length: 15

cdr3_aa: CASSYRGFGGYTF
cdr3_nt: TGTGCCAGCAGTTACAGAGGGTTCGGTGGCTACACCTTC
v_call: TRBV6-6
j_call: TRBJ1-2
clone_size: once
d_call: -
cdr3_length: 13

cdr3_aa: CASSFSNGVATQYF
cdr3_nt: TGTGCCAGCAGCTTCAGTAACGGGGTGGCCACGCAGTATTTT
v_call: TRBV7-2
j_call: TRBJ2-3
clone_size: -
d_call: -
cdr3_length: 14

cdr3_aa: CASSPGTSGRAGELFF
cdr3_nt: TGCGCCAGCAGCCCGGGGACTAGCGGGAGGGCCGGGGAGCTGTTTTTT
v_call: TRBV5-1
j_call: TRBJ2-2
clone_size: -
d_call: TRBD2
cdr3_length: 16

cdr3_aa: CASSWTGGTDTQYF
cdr3_nt: TGTGCCAGCAGCTGGACAGGGGGCACAGATACGCAGTATTTT
v_call: TRBV7-2
j_call: TRBJ2-3
clone_size: -
d_call: TRBD1
cdr3_length: 14

cdr3_aa: CASGAGASTNEKLFF
cdr3_nt: TGCGCCAGCGGGGCTGGAGCTTCAACTAATGAAAAACTGTTTTTT
v_call: TRBV5-1
j_call: TRBJ1-4
clone_size: -
d_call: -
cdr3_length: 15

cdr3_aa: CASSLQGNQPQHF
cdr3_nt: TGTGCCAGCAGCTTGCAGGGCAATCAGCCCCAGCATTTT
v_call: TRBV7-2
j_call: TRBJ1-5
clone_size: once
d_call: -
cdr3_length: 13

cdr3_aa: CASSLSKNTGELFF
cdr3_nt: TGTGCCAGCAGCTTGAGTAAGAACACCGGGGAGCTGTTTTTT
v_call: TRBV5-4
j_call: TRBJ2-2
clone_size: -
d_call: -
cdr3_length: 14

cdr3_aa: CASSLVPGVTEAFF
cdr3_nt: TGTGCCAGCAGCTTAGTACCTGGGGTTACTGAAGCTTTCTTT
v_call: TRBV7-2
j_call: TRBJ1-1
clone_size: -
d_call: -
cdr3_length: 14

cdr3_aa: CSVERQGSEKLFF
cdr3_nt: TGCAGCGTTGAAAGGCAGGGGAGTGAAAAACTGTTTTTT
v_call: TRBV29-1
j_call: TRBJ1-4
clone_size: -
d_call: -
cdr3_length: 13

cdr3_aa: CASSPYTGLAADTQYF
cdr3_nt: TGTGCCAGCTCACCATATACGGGACTAGCGGCAGATACGCAGTATTTT
v_call: TRBV18
j_call: TRBJ2-3
clone_size: -
d_call: TRBD2
cdr3_length: 16

cdr3_aa: CSVDGGDLETQYF
cdr3_nt: TGCAGCGTTGATGGGGGGGACCTGGAGACCCAGTACTTC
v_call: TRBV29-1
j_call: TRBJ2-5
clone_size: -
d_call: TRBD2
cdr3_length: 13